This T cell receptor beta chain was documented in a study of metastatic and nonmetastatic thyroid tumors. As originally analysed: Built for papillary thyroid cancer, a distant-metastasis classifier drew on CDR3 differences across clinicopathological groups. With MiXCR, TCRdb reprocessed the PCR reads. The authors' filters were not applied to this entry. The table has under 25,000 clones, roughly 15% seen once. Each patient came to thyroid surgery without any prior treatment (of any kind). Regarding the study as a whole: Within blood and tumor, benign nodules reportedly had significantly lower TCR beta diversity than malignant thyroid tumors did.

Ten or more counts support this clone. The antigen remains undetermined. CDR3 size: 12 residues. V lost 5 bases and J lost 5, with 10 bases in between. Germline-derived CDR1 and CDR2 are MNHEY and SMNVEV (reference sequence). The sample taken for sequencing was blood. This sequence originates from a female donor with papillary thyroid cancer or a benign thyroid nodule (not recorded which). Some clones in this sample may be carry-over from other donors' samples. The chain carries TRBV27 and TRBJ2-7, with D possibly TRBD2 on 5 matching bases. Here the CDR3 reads CASSGYGDEQYF. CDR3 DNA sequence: TGTGCCAGCAGTGGATACGGGGACGAGCAGTACTTC.